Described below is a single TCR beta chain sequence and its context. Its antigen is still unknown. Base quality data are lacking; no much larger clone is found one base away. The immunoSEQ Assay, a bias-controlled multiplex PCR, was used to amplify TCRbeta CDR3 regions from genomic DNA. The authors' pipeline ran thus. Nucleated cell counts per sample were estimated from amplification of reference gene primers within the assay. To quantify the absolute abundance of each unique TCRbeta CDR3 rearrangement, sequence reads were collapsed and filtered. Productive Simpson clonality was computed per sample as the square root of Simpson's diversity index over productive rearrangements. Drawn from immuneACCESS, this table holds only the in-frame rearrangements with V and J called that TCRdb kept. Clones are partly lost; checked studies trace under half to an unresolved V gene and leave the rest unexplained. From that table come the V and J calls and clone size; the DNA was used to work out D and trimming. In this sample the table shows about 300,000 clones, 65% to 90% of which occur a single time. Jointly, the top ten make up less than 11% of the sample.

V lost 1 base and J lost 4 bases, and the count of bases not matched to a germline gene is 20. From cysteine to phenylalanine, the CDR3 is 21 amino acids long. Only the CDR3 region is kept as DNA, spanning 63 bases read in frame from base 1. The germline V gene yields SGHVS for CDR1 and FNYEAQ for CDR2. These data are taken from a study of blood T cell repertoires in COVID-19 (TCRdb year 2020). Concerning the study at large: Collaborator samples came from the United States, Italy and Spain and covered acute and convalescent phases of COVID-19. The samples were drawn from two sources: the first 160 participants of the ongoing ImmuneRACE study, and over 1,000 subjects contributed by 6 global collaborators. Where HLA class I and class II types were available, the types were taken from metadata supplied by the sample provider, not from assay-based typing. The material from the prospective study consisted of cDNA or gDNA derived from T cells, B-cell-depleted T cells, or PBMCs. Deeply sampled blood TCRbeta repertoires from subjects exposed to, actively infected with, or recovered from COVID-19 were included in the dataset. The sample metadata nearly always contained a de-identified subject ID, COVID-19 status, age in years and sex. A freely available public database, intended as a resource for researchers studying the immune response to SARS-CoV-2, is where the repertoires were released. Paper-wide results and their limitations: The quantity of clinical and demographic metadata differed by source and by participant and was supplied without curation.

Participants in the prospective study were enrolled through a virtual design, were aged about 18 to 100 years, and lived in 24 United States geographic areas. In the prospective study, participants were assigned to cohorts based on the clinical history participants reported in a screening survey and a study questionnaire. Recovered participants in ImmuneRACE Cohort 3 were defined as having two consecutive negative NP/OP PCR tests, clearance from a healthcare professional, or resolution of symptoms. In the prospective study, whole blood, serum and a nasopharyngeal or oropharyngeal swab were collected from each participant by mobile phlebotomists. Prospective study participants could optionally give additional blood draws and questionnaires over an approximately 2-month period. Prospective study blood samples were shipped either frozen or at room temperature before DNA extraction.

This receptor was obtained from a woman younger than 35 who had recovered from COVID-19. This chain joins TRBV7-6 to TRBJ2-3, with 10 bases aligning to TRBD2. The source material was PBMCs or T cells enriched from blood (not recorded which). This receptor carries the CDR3 CASSLVAWSSGGSKGADTQYF. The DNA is TGTGCCAGCAGCTTAGTTGCATGGTCTAGCGGGGGATCTAAGGGAGCAGATACGCAGTATTTT.